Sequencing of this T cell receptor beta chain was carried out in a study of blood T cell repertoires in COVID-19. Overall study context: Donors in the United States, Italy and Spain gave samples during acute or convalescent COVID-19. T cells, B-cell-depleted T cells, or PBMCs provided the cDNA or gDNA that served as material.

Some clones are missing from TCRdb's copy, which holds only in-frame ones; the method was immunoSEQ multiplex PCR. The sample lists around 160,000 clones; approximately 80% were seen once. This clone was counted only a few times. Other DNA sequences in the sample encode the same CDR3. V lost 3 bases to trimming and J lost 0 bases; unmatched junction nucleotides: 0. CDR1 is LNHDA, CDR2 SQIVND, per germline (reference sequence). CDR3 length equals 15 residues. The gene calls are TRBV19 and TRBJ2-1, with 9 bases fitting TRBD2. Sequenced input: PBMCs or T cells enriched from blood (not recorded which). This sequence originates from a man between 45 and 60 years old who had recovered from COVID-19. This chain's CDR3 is CASSISGSSYNEQFF. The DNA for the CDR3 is TGTGCCAGTAGTATTAGCGGGAGCTCCTACAATGAGCAGTTCTTC.